The 9 T cell receptor beta chains presented below share a single source sample, sequenced in a study of T cells in narcolepsy. Sequenced by immunoSEQ multiplex PCR; TCRdb stores in-frame clones only, minus some. The repertoire holds approximately 30,000 clones, with 80% as singletons. Sequencing was performed on memory (CD45RA-) CD4+ T cells from blood. Receptors originate from a human donor in good health.

The chain is built from TRBV13 and TRBJ1-5, with TRBD1 identical over 9 bases. The CDR3 covers 14 residues. The ends lost 6 bases at V and 4 bases at J; junction bases unmatched: 4. Germline V gene sequence: CDR1 PRHDT, CDR2 FYEKMQ (reference sequence). CDR3 coding DNA: TGTGCCAGCAGGAGACAGGGGGGTAATCAGCCCCAGCATTTT. It encodes CASRRQGGNQPQHF. Looking up the rest from reference TRBV13 and TRBJ1-5 gives the full variable domain: AAGVIQSPRHLIKEKRETATLKCYPIPRHDTVYWYQQGPGQDPQFLISFYEKMQSDKGSIPDRFSAQQFSDYHSELNMSSLELGDSALYFCASRRQGGNQPQHFGDGTRLSIL.

The rearrangement joins TRBV2 to TRBJ2-1; no clear D gene. Trimming stripped 6 bases from V and 7 bases from J, with 7 bases between. This CDR3 spans 11 amino acids. Germline V gives CDR1 SNHLY, CDR2 FYNNEI. The CDR3 sequence is CASRIGNEQFF. The CDR3 region has the DNA TGTGCCAGCAGGATTGGAAATGAGCAGTTCTTC.

The rearrangement joins TRBV6-6 to TRBJ2-5; D gene uncertain. CDR3 length: 11 residues. Between the trimmed V and J ends, which lost 5 bases and 10 bases, there was a span of 11 bases. CDR1 is MNHNY, CDR2 SVGAGI, per germline (reference sequence). The CDR3 nucleotides read TGTGCCAGCAGTGCCTTCGAAGACCAGTACTTC. Its protein is CASSAFEDQYF.

The chain employs TRBV4-3 and TRBJ2-2, with D tentatively TRBD2 (6 bases). In germline, CDR1 is LGHNA, CDR2 YSLEER. This CDR3 has 16 amino acids. V lost 0 bases, J lost 1 base, and 9 bases lay in between. The CDR3 nucleotides are TGCGCCAGCAGCCAAGATGCCGGGGGGAACACCGGGGAGCTGTTTTTT. This codes for CASSQDAGGNTGELFF.

This clone has only a few counts. V and J are TRBV21-1 and TRBJ1-5. TRBV21-1 is a pseudogene locus. The CDR3 covers 15 residues. CDR3 DNA sequence: TGTGCCAGCAGCAAAGAACCTGGGGGGGATCAGCCCCAGCATTTT. This translates into CASSKEPGGDQPQHF.

V and J are TRBV5-5 and TRBJ1-2, with a weak D call TRBD1 (5 bases). Trimming pared 2 bases from V and 8 bases from J, leaving 13 bases between. Germline CDR1 is SGHKS and CDR2 is YYEKEE (reference sequence). The CDR3 sequence is 13 residues long. In DNA, the CDR3 is TGTGCCAGCAGCTTCGGGGGGACGGGAGGCTACACCTTC. Translation gives CASSFGGTGGYTF.

The chain carries TRBV6-5 and TRBJ2-3; the D is unclear. Per germline, CDR1 MNHEY and CDR2 SVGAGI. Trimming left V 5 bases short and J 5 bases short, with 14 bases between. The CDR3 extends over 14 amino acids. The CDR3 spells CASSPGLTIDTQYF. As DNA, the CDR3 is TGTGCCAGCAGTCCGGGCCTAACGATAGATACGCAGTATTTT.

This clone showed up just a few times. V is TRBV28 and J is TRBJ2-7; no definite D call. Germline V gives CDR1 MDHEN, CDR2 SYDVKM. The CDR3 sequence is 11 residues long. Trimming cost V 5 bases and J 4 bases, with 6 bases left between them. The CDR3 loop is CASSTKYEQYF. In DNA, the CDR3 is TGTGCCAGCAGTACCAAATACGAGCAGTACTTC.

The V and J genes are TRBV10-3 and TRBJ2-6; 7 bases line up with TRBD1. Unmatched junction bases numbered 8, after V lost 6 bases and J lost 3 bases. CDR1 and CDR2 (germline): ENHRY, SYGVKD. The CDR3 length is 16 residues. This chain's CDR3 is CAISTDRVGGANVLTF. CDR3 nucleotide sequence: TGTGCCATCAGCACCGACAGGGTCGGTGGGGCCAACGTCCTGACTTTC.